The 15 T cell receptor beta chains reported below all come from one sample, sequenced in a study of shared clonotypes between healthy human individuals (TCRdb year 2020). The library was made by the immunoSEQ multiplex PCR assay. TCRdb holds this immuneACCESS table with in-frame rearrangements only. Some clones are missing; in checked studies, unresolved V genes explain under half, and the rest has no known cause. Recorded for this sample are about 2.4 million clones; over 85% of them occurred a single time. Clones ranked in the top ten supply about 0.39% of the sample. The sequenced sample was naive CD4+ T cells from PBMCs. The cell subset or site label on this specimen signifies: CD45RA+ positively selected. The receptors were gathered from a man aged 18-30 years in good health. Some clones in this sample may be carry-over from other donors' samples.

CDR3 nucleotide sequence: TGTGCCAGCAGCTGGGGACAGAACTATGGCTACACCTTC. Protein sequence: CASSWGQNYGYTF. The chain employs TRBV5-5 and TRBJ1-2; 7 positions match TRBD1. Germline V CDR1 and CDR2: SGHKS, YYEKEE (reference sequence). This CDR3 spans 13 amino acids. With 3 bases clipped from V and 2 bases from J, the junction kept 1 base outside the gene matches. Supplemented by reference TRBV5-5 and TRBJ1-2, the full variable domain reads DAGVTQSPTHLIKTRGQQVTLRCSPISGHKSVSWYQQVLGQGPQFIFQYYEKEERGRGNFPDRFSARQFPNYSSELNVNALLLGDSALYLCASSWGQNYGYTFGSGTRLTVV.

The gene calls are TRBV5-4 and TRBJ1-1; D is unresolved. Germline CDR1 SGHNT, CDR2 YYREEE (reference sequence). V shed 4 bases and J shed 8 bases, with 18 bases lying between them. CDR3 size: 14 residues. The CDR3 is CASSQARMASEAFF. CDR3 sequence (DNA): TGTGCCAGCAGCCAAGCTCGGATGGCATCGGAAGCTTTCTTT.

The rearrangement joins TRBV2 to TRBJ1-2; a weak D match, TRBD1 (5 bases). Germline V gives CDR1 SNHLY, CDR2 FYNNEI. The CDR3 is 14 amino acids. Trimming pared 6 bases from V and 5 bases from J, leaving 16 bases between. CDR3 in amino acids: CASSYSGTLYGYTF. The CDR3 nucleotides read TGTGCCAGCAGCTATTCCGGGACCCTTTATGGCTACACCTTC.

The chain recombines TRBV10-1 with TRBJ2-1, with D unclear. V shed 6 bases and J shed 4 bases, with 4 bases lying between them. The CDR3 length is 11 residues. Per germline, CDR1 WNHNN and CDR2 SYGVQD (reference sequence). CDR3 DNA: TGCGCCAGCAGCGTTTACAATGAGCAGTTCTTC. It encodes CASSVYNEQFF.

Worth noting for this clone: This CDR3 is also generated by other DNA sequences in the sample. CDR3 amino acids: CASSLAGRTDTQYF. The CDR3 DNA is TGCGCCAGCAGCTTGGCGGGGCGCACAGATACGCAGTATTTT. This chain links TRBV5-1 with TRBJ2-3, with D perhaps being TRBD1 or TRBD2 (5 bases each). Germline V gives CDR1 SGHRS, CDR2 YFSETQ. Trimming took 0 bases from V and 1 from J, leaving 6 bases between them. This CDR3 region has 14 residues. Full variable domain (missing parts from reference TRBV5-1 and TRBJ2-3): KAGVTQTPRYLIKTRGQQVTLSCSPISGHRSVSWYQQTPGQGLQFLFEYFSETQRNKGNFPGRFSGRQFSNSRSEMNVSTLELGDSALYLCASSLAGRTDTQYFGPGTRLTVL.

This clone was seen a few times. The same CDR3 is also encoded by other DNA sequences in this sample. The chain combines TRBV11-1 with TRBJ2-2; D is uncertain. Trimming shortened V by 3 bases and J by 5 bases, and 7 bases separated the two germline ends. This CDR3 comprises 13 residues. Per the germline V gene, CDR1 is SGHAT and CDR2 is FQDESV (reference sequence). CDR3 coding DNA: TGTGCCAGCAGCTTGGAAGGGACCGGGGAGCTGTTTTTT. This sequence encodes CASSLEGTGELFF.

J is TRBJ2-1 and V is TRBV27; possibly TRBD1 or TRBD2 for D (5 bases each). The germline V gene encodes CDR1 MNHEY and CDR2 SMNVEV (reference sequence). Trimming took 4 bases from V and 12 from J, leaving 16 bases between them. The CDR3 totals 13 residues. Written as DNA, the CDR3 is TGTGCCAGCAGTTATCGGGACCAATTACGGCAGTTCTTC. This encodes CASSYRDQLRQFF.

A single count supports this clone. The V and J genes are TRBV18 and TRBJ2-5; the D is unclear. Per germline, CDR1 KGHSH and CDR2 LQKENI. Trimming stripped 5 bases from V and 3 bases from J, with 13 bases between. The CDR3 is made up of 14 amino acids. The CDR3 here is CASSNSGSEETQYF. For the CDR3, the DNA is TGTGCCAGCTCAAATTCGGGCAGCGAAGAGACCCAGTACTTC.

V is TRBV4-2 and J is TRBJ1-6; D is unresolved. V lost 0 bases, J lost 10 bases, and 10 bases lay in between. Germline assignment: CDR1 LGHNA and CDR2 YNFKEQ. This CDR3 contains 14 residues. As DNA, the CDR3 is TGTGCCAGCAGCCAAGAGCCCAGAGGATCACCCCTCCACTTT. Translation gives CASSQEPRGSPLHF.

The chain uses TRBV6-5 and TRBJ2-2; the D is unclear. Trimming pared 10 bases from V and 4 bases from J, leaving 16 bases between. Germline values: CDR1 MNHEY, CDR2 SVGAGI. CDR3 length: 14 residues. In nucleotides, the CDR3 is TGTGCCACCCAGGTTCAGGTTGCCACCGGGGAGCTGTTTTTT. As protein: CATQVQVATGELFF.

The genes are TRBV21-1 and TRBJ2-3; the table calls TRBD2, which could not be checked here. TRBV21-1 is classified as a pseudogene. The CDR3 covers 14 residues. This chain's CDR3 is CASNEGGSVHTQYF. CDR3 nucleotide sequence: TGTGCCAGCAATGAAGGTGGTAGCGTACATACGCAGTATTTT.

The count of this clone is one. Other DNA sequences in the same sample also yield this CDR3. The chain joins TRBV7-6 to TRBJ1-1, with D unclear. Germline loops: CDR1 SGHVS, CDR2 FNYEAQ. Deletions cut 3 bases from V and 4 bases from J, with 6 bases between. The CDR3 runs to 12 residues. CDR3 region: CASSLRGTEAFF. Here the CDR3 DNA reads TGTGCCAGCAGCTTGCGAGGCACTGAAGCTTTCTTT.

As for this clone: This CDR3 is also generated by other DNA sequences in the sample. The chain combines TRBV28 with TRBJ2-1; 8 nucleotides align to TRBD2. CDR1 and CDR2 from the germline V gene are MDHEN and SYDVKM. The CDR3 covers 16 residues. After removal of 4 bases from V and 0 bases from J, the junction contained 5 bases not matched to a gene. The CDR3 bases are TGTGCCAGCAGTTCCCTCAGCGGGAGCTCCTACAATGAGCAGTTCTTC. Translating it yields CASSSLSGSSYNEQFF.

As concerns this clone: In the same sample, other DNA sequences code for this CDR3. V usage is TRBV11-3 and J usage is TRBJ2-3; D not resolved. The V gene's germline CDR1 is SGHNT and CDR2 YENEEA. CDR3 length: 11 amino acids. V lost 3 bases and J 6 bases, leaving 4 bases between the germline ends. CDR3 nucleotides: TGTGCCAGCAGCTTTGGGGATACGCAGTATTTT. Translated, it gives CASSFGDTQYF.

CDR3 nucleotides: TGTGCCAGCAGCTTAGTAGGGGTAGCCAATCAGCCCCAGCATTTT. Translation: CASSLVGVANQPQHF. The rearrangement uses TRBV7-2 and TRBJ1-5, with D maybe TRBD1 (5 bases). The germline V and J ends were trimmed by 1 base and 3 bases, with 10 bases remaining between them. From germline, CDR1 is SGHTA and CDR2 FQGNSA. CDR3 length: 15 residues. Full variable domain (remainder filled in from reference TRBV7-2 and TRBJ1-5): GAGVSQSPSNKVTEKGKDVELRCDPISGHTALYWYRQSLGQGLEFLIYFQGNSAPDKSGLPSDRFSAERTGGSVSTLTIQRTQQEDSAVYLCASSLVGVANQPQHFGDGTRLSIL.